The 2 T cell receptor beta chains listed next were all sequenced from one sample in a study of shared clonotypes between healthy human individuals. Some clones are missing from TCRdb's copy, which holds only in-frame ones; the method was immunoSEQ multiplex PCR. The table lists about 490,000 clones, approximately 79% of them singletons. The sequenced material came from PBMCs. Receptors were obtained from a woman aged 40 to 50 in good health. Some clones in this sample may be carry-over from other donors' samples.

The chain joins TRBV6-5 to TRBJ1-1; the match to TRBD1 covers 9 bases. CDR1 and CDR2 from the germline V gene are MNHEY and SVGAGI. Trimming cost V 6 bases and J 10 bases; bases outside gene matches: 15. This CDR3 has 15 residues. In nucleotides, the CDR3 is TGTGCCAGCAGCCACTCTGGGACAGGGACGAGGGTAGCTTTCTTT. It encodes CASSHSGTGTRVAFF.

CDR3 in amino acids: CASGTGRETQYF. DNA of the CDR3: TGTGCCAGCGGGACAGGGCGAGAGACCCAGTACTTC. The rearrangement links TRBV6-6 to TRBJ2-5; 9 bases agree with TRBD1. There are 12 residues in the CDR3. CDR1 is MNHNY and CDR2 is SVGAGI in the germline V gene (reference sequence). J was trimmed by 4 bases and V by 8 bases; bases with no gene match: 2.